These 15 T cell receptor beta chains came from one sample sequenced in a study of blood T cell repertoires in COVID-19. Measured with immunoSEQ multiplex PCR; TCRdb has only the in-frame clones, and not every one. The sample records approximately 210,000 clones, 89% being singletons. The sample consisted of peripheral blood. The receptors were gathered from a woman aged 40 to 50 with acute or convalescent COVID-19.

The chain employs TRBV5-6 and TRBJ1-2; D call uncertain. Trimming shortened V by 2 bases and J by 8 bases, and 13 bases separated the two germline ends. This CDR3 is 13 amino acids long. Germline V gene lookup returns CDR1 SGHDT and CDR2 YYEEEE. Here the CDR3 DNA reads TGTGCCAGCAGCTTCGGAGGGAATCTAGGCTACACCTTC. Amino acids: CASSFGGNLGYTF. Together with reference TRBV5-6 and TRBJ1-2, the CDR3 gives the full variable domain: DAGVTQSPTHLIKTRGQQVTLRCSPKSGHDTVSWYQQALGQGPQFIFQYYEEEERQRGNFPDRFSGHQFPNYSSELNVNALLLGDSALYLCASSFGGNLGYTFGSGTRLTVV.

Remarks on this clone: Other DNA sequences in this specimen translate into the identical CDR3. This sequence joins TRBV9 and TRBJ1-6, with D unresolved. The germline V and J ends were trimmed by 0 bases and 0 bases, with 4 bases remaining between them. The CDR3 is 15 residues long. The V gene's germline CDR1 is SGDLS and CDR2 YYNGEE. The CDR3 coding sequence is TGTGCCAGCAGCGTAGGAGGCTCCTATAATTCACCCCTCCACTTT. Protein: CASSVGGSYNSPLHF.

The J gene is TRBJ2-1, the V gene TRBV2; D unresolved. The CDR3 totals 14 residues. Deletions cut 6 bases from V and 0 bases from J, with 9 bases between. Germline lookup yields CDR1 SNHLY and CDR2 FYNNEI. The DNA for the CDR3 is TGTGCCAGCAGCAAAAGGAGCTCCTACAATGAGCAGTTCTTC. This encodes CASSKRSSYNEQFF.

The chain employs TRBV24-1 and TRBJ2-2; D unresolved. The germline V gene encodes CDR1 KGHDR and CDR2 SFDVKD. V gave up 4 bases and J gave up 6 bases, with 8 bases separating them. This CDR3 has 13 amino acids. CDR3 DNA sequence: TGTGCCACCAGTGACCCTCCCTCCGGGGAGCTGTTTTTT. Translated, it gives CATSDPPSGELFF.

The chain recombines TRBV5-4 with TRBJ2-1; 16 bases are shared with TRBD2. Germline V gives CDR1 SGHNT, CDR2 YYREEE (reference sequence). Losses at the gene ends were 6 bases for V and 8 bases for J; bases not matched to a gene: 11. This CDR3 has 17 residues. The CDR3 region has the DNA TGTGCCAGCACCGCGGCGGGGACTAGCGGGGGGGCTTATGAGCAGTTCTTC. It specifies CASTAAGTSGGAYEQFF.

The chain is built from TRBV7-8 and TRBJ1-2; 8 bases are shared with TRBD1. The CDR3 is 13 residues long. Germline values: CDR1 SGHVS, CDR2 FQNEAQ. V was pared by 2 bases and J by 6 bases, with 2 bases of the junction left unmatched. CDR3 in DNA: TGTGCCAGCAGCTTACCAGGGGGCAATGGCTACACCTTC. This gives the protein CASSLPGGNGYTF. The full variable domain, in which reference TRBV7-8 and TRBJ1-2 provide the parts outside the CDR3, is GAGVSQSPRYKVAKRGQDVALRCDPISGHVSLFWYQQALGQGPEFLTYFQNEAQLDKSGLPSDRFFAERPEGSVSTLKIQRTQQEDSAVYLCASSLPGGNGYTFGSGTRLTVV.

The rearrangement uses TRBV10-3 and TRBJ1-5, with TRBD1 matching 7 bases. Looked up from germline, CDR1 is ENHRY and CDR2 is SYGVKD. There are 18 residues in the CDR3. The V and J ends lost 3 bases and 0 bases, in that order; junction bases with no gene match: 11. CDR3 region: CAISDPRTGLYSNQPQHF. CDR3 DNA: TGTGCCATCAGTGACCCGAGGACAGGTCTTTATAGCAATCAGCCCCAGCATTTT.

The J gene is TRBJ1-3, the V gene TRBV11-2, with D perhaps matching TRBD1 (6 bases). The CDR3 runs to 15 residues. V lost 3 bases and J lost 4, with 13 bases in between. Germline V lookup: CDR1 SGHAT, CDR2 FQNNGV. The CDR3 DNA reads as TGTGCCAGCAGCTTTTTAAGCGGGACAGGAAACACCATATATTTT. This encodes CASSFLSGTGNTIYF. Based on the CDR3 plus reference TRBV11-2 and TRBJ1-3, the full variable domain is EAGVAQSPRYKIIEKRQSVAFWCNPISGHATLYWYQQILGQGPKLLIQFQNNGVVDDSQLPKDRFSAERLKGVDSTLKIQPAKLEDSAVYLCASSFLSGTGNTIYFGEGSWLTVV.

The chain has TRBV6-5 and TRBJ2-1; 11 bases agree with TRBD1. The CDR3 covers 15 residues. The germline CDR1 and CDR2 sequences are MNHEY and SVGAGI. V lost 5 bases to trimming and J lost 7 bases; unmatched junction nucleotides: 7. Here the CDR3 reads CASSTTGTGGNEQFF. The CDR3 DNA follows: TGTGCCAGCAGTACGACCGGGACAGGGGGAAATGAGCAGTTCTTC.

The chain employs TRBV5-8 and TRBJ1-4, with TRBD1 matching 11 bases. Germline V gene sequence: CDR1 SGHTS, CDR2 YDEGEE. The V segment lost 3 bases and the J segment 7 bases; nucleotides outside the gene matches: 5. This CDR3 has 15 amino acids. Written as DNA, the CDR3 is TGTGCCAGCAGCTGGACAGGGGGCGCAGTTGAAAAACTGTTTTTT. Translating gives CASSWTGGAVEKLFF. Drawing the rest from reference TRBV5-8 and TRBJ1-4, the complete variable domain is EAGVTQSPTHLIKTRGQQATLRCSPISGHTSVYWYQQALGLGLQFLLWYDEGEERNRGNFPPRFSGRQFPNYSSELNVNALELEDSALYLCASSWTGGAVEKLFFGSGTQLSVL.

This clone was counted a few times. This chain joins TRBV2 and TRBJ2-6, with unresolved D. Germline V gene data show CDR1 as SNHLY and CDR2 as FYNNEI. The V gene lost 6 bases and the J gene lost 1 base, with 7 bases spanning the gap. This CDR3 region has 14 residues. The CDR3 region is CASRGLSGANVLTF. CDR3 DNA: TGTGCCAGCAGGGGCCTTTCTGGGGCCAACGTCCTGACTTTC.

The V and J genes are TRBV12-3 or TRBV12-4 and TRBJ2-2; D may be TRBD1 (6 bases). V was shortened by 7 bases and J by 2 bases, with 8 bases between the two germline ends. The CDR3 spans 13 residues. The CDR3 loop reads CASNRDNTGELFF. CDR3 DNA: TGTGCCAGCAACAGGGATAACACCGGGGAGCTGTTTTTT.

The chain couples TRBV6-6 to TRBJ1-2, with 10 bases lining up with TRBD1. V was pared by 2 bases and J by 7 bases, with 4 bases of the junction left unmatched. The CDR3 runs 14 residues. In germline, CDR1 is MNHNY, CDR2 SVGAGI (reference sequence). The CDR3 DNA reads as TGTGCCAGCAGTTACGGGACAGGGGCTGGTGGCTACACCTTC. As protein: CASSYGTGAGGYTF.

The CDR3 loop is CASSQDSPGGRNTGELFF. CDR3 nucleotides: TGCGCCAGCAGCCAAGATTCGCCCGGGGGGCGGAACACCGGGGAGCTGTTTTTT. This chain connects TRBV4-1 to TRBJ2-2; D perhaps matches TRBD2 (7 bases). This CDR3 region has 18 residues. Germline CDR1 reads MGHRA; CDR2 reads YSYEKL. V gave up 0 bases and J gave up 1 base, with 15 bases separating them.

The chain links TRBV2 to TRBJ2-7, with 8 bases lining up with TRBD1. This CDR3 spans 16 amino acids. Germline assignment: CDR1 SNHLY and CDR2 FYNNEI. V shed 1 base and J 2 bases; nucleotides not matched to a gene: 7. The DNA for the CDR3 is TGTGCCAGCAGTGAAGAGGTGGCAGGGGGCGCCTACGAGCAGTACGTC. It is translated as CASSEEVAGGAYEQYV.